This TCR beta chain was sequenced during a study of CD8 T cells in Susac syndrome. With random hexamers, reverse transcription was performed on roughly 0.5 to 1 ug of RNA. TCRdb recomputed calls from the immunoSEQ multiplex PCR reads with MiXCR, one row per CDR3 protein. Of about 240,000 distinct CDR3 sequences listed, almost 97% are singletons. CDR1 LGHDT and CDR2 YNNKEL come from the germline V gene (reference sequence). Trimming removed 2 bases at V and 7 bases at J, with 17 bases between. The CDR3 has 15 residues. What was sequenced was CD4+ T cells from PBMCs. V usage is TRBV3-1 and J usage is TRBJ2-5; either TRBD1 or TRBD2 may fit D (5 bases each). The receptor comes from a human donor with Susac syndrome. DNA for the CDR3: TGTGCCAGCAGCCAACCAGGGACCACAAGAGGGACCCAGTACTTC. As protein: CASSQPGTTRGTQYF.